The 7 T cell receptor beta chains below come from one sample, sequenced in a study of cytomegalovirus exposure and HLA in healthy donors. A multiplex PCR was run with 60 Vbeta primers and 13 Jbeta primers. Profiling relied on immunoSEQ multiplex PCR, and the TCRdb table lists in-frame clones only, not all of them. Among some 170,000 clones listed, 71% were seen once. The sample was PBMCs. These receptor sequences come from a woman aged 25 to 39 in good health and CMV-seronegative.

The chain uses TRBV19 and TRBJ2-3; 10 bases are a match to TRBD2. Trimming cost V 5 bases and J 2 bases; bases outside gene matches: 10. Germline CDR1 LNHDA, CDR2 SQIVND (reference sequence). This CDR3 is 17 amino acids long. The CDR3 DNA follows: TGTGCCAGTAGTCCCCGCGGACTAGCGGAAGACACAGATACGCAGTATTTT. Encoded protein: CASSPRGLAEDTDTQYF.

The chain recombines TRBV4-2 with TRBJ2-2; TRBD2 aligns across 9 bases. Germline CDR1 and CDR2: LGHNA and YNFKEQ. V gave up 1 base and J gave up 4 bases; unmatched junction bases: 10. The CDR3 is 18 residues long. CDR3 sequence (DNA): TGTGCCAGCAGCCAAGGAAGAGCGGGGGGACCCTTCACCGGGGAGCTGTTTTTT. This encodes CASSQGRAGGPFTGELFF.

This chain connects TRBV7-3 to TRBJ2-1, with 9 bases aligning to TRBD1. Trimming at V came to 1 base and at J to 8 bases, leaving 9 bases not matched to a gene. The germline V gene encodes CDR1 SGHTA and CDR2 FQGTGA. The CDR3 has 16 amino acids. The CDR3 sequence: CASSLIGTGFLDEQFF. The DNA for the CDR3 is TGTGCCAGCAGCTTAATCGGGACAGGGTTTCTAGATGAGCAGTTCTTC.

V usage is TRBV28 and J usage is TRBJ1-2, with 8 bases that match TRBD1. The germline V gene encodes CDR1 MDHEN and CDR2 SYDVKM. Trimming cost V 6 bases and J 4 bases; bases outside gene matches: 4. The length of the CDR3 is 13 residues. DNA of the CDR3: TGTGCCAGCAGATTCGACAGGGGCTATGGCTACACCTTC. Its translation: CASRFDRGYGYTF.

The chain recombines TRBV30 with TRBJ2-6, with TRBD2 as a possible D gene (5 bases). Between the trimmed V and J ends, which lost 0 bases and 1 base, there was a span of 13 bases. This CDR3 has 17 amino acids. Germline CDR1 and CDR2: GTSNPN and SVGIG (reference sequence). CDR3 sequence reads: CAWSVRRTSSGANVLTF. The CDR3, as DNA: TGTGCCTGGAGTGTAAGGAGGACTTCTTCTGGGGCCAACGTCCTGACTTTC.

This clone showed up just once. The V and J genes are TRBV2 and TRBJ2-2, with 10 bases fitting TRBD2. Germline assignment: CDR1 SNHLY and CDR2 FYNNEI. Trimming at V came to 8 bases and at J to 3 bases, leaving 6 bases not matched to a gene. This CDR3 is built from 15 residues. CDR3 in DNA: TGTGCCAGCGCTGCTAGCGGGGGCCACACCGGGGAGCTGTTTTTT. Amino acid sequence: CASAASGGHTGELFF.

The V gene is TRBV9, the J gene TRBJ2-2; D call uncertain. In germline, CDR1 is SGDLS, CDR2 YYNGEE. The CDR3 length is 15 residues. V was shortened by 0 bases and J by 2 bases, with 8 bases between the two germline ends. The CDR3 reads CASSVDGYNTGELFF. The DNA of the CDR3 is TGTGCCAGCAGCGTAGACGGGTATAACACCGGGGAGCTGTTTTTT. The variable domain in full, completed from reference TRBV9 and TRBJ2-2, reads DSGVTQTPKHLITATGQRVTLRCSPRSGDLSVYWYQQSLDQGLQFLIQYYNGEERAKGNILERFSAQQFPDLHSELNLSSLELGDSALYFCASSVDGYNTGELFFGEGSRLTVL.